The entry that follows covers one T cell receptor (beta chain) sequence. The entry originates in a study of blood T cell repertoires in COVID-19. The V segment lost 5 bases and the J segment 1 base; nucleotides outside the gene matches: 7. The germline gives CDR1 SEHNR, CDR2 FQNEAQ (reference sequence). CDR3 length: 15 residues. Clones were read by immunoSEQ multiplex PCR, and TCRdb kept only the in-frame ones, dropping some. The sample holds some 700,000 clones, about 90% seen once. The TCR sequence derives from a woman younger than 35 with acute or convalescent COVID-19. The chain couples TRBV7-9 to TRBJ2-7; 8 nucleotides match TRBD2. Specimen: peripheral blood. As DNA, the CDR3 is TGTGCCAGCAGCGTGCGGGGGGATCGGTCCTACGAGCAGTACTTC. As protein: CASSVRGDRSYEQYF.